One and the same sample provided the 30 T cell receptor beta chains below, sequenced in a study of CD8+CD57+ T cells in acquired aplastic anemia. Genomic DNA served as template for TCR beta VDJ and CDR3 profiling. TCRdb independently ran MiXCR on the reads; one entry per CDR3 protein. This table holds about half a million distinct CDR3 sequences, around 30% found once. All sequencing subjects had displayed CD8+CD57+ cell expansion on flow cytometry. Sample: sorted CD4+, CD8+, or CD8+CD57+ T cells (not recorded which) from PBMCs. The source is a human donor with aplastic anemia.

The J gene is TRBJ1-4, the V gene TRBV7-2; TRBD1 matches 9 bases. CDR1 and CDR2 from the germline V gene are SGHTA and FQGNSA. After removal of 5 bases from V and 4 bases from J, the junction contained 5 bases not matched to a gene. The CDR3 totals 15 residues. CDR3 nucleotide sequence: TGTGCCAGCAGCGCGGGACAGGGAGATAATGAAAAACTGTTTTTT. As protein: CASSAGQGDNEKLFF.

This clonotype has ten or more counts. This chain links TRBV10-1 with TRBJ1-2; 8 bases line up with TRBD1. V lost 2 bases, J lost 4 bases, and 9 bases stayed unmatched. The CDR3 loop spans 16 amino acids. Germline-derived CDR1 and CDR2 are WNHNN and SYGVQD (reference sequence). The chain's CDR3 is CASSEACNGQGYGYTF. In DNA form, the CDR3 reads TGCGCCAGCAGTGAGGCCTGTAACGGACAGGGCTATGGCTACACCTTC.

V is TRBV24-1 and J is TRBJ2-5, with a tentative D call TRBD2 (6 bases). The CDR3 is 15 amino acids. Trimming removed 1 base at V and 5 bases at J, with 13 bases between. Germline V CDR1 and CDR2: KGHDR, SFDVKD. CDR3 nucleotides: TGTGCCACCAGTGATTTAACGGGGGATGTGGAGACCCAGTACTTC. It is translated as CATSDLTGDVETQYF.

This clonotype was seen many times. The chain recombines TRBV29-1 with TRBJ1-5; weak D call: TRBD1 (6 bases). Trimming cost V 4 bases and J 1 base, with 8 bases left between them. This CDR3 spans 13 amino acids. Germline values: CDR1 SQVTM, CDR2 ANQGSEA. For the CDR3, the DNA is TGCAGCGTTGGACAGGACAGCAATCAGCCCCAGCATTTT. Its translation is CSVGQDSNQPQHF. Full variable domain (remainder filled in from reference TRBV29-1 and TRBJ1-5): SAVISQKPSRDICQRGTSLTIQCQVDSQVTMMFWYRQQPGQSLTLIATANQGSEATYESGFVIDKFPISRPNLTFSTLTVSNMSPEDSSIYLCSVGQDSNQPQHFGDGTRLSIL.

As concerns this clonotype: A read error may be the cause here, since a much bigger clone is one base away. This chain links TRBV25-1 with TRBJ1-6; 7 bases fit TRBD1. This CDR3 is built from 16 residues. Germline CDR1 and CDR2: MGHDK and SYGVNS. The CDR3 here is CAGSLGQRLYNSPLHF. The DNA for the CDR3 is TGTGCCGGCAGCCTGGGACAGCGACTCTATAATTCACCCCTCCACTTT.

This clonotype was observed many times. The chain combines TRBV2 with TRBJ1-4; no clear D gene. This CDR3 spans 11 amino acids. Germline V gives CDR1 SNHLY, CDR2 FYNNEI. V was clipped by 7 bases and J by 8 bases, with 8 bases between them. The CDR3 loop is CASTRKEKLFF. The CDR3 coding sequence is TGTGCCAGCACCCGGAAAGAAAAACTGTTTTTT.

Comments on this clonotype: At one end, the junction sequence differs from germline, possibly due to a read error. This sequence joins TRBV14 and TRBJ1-4; D gene ambiguous. The germline gives CDR1 SGHDN, CDR2 FVKESK. This CDR3 has 12 residues. CDR3 residues: CASSQVGVKLSF. In DNA, the CDR3 is TGTGCCAGCAGCCAAGTTGGTGTAAAACTGTCTTTT.

This clonotype was picked up a small number of times. The chain couples TRBV20-1 to TRBJ2-1; D tentatively reads TRBD1 or TRBD2 (5 bases each). The germline V gene has CDR1 DFQATT and CDR2 SNEGSKA (reference sequence). This CDR3 contains 14 residues. With 2 bases removed from V and 0 bases from J, the gap between germline ends came to 8 bases. The CDR3 DNA reads TGCAGTGCTAGAAGGGACGTCTCCTACAATGAGCAGTTCTTC. Amino acid sequence: CSARRDVSYNEQFF.

This clonotype was counted a few times. The V and J genes are TRBV25-1 and TRBJ2-2; D ambiguous. Trimming pared 3 bases from V and 4 bases from J, leaving 9 bases between. Germline assignment: CDR1 MGHDK and CDR2 SYGVNS. The CDR3 is 14 residues long. The CDR3 spells CASSDWAVTGELFF. The CDR3 nucleotides are TGTGCCAGCAGTGATTGGGCAGTCACCGGGGAGCTGTTTTTT.

Only a few counts were recorded for this clonotype. The rearrangement joins TRBV11-3 to TRBJ1-1; D is uncertain. V lost 6 bases to trimming and J lost 1 base, with 15 bases between them. CDR3 length: 15 residues. In germline, CDR1 is SGHNT, CDR2 YENEEA. CDR3 sequence reads: CASSERGAGNTEAFF. CDR3 nucleotides: TGTGCCAGCAGTGAAAGAGGTGCGGGGAACACTGAAGCTTTCTTT. Supplemented by reference TRBV11-3 and TRBJ1-1, the full variable domain reads EAGVVQSPRYKIIEKKQPVAFWCNPISGHNTLYWYLQNLGQGPELLIRYENEEAVDDSQLPKDRFSAERLKGVDSTLKIQPAELGDSAVYLCASSERGAGNTEAFFGQGTRLTVV.

This clonotype has ten or more counts. V is TRBV10-3 and J is TRBJ1-2, with D maybe TRBD1 (6 bases). V lost 7 bases and J 8 bases, leaving 20 bases between the germline ends. This CDR3 spans 14 amino acids. The germline CDR1 and CDR2 sequences are ENHRY and SYGVKD. CDR3 nucleotide sequence: TGTGCCATCAATGGTGTCGGGGGGCCGGGGGGCTACACCTTC. Its translation: CAINGVGGPGGYTF.

This clonotype was counted many times. V and J are TRBV9 and TRBJ1-2, with 12 nucleotides matching TRBD1. The V gene end was trimmed by 7 bases and the J gene end by 4 bases; junction bases not matched to a gene: 5. The CDR3 has 14 residues. Germline V gene lookup returns CDR1 SGDLS and CDR2 YYNGEE. Written as DNA, the CDR3 is TGTGCCAGCGGGACAGGGGGCGGTGTCTATGGCTACACCTTC. Encoded protein: CASGTGGGVYGYTF.

This clonotype was observed a few times. This may be a read error, as it is one base from a much larger clone. This chain joins TRBV15 and TRBJ2-1, with TRBD2 matching 7 bases. Looked up from germline, CDR1 is LNHNV and CDR2 is YYDKDF (reference sequence). This CDR3 is built from 14 residues. The CDR3 loop reads CTTSRERTSSQQFF. The CDR3 DNA reads as TGTACCACCAGCAGGGAGAGGACTAGTTCTCAGCAGTTCTTC.

The chain carries TRBV7-2 and TRBJ1-5, with D possibly TRBD1 on 6 matching bases. The germline V gene has CDR1 SGHTA and CDR2 FQGNSA. Between the trimmed V and J ends, which lost 7 bases and 6 bases, there was a span of 10 bases. CDR3 length equals 12 residues. CDR3 bases: TGTGCCAGCAAGGGGGGGGTTCAGCCCCAGCATTTT. Its translation: CASKGGVQPQHF.

The chain joins TRBV7-2 to TRBJ1-3; D not certain. Germline lookup yields CDR1 SGHTA and CDR2 FQGNSA. CDR3 length: 13 residues. V shed 5 bases and J shed 5 bases, with 10 bases lying between them. CDR3: CASSQFDRNTIYF. The CDR3 coding sequence is TGTGCCAGCAGCCAATTCGACCGAAACACCATATATTTT.

This clonotype was counted ten times or more. The V gene is TRBV10-2, the J gene TRBJ2-2; possibly TRBD2 for D (6 bases). Germline-derived CDR1 and CDR2 are WSHSY and SAAADI. This CDR3 spans 13 amino acids. Deletions cut 8 bases from V and 2 bases from J, with 9 bases between. Here the CDR3 reads CASGGINTGELFF. Here the CDR3 DNA reads TGCGCCAGCGGGGGGATAAACACCGGGGAGCTGTTTTTT.

The J gene is TRBJ2-7, the V gene TRBV7-2, with D unresolved. Germline CDR1 SGHTA, CDR2 FQGNSA. V dropped 11 bases and J dropped 5 bases, with 16 bases sitting between them. CDR3 length equals 12 residues. The CDR3 loop reads CAWSSEPNEQYF. The CDR3 nucleotides are TGTGCCTGGAGTTCAGAACCGAACGAGCAGTACTTC.

This chain joins TRBV24-1 and TRBJ2-7; the D call may be TRBD1 or TRBD2 (7 bases each). The germline gives CDR1 KGHDR, CDR2 SFDVKD. The CDR3 contains 14 residues. Trimming pared 3 bases from V and 2 bases from J, leaving 10 bases between. CDR3 amino acids: CATSDPGGAYEQYF. CDR3 sequence (DNA): TGTGCCACCAGTGATCCAGGGGGGGCCTACGAGCAGTACTTC.

In regard to this clonotype: A clone one base away is much larger, so this may be a read error. The V and J genes are TRBV24-1 and TRBJ1-1; D is perhaps TRBD1 (5 bases). Germline assignment: CDR1 KGHDR and CDR2 SFDVKD. The CDR3 extends over 15 amino acids. V lost 6 bases and J lost 5, with 18 bases in between. The CDR3 reads CATSPMLPGKTEAFF. CDR3 DNA sequence: TGTGCCACCAGTCCTATGCTCCCAGGGAAGACTGAAGCTTTCTTT.

V gene TRBV29-1 combines with J gene TRBJ1-2, with 7 bases that match TRBD1. The CDR3 spans 12 residues. V lost 8 bases and J lost 6; bases outside the gene matches: 9. CDR1 is SQVTM and CDR2 is ANQGSEA in the germline V gene. CDR3 residues: CSSYGGTDGYTF. For the CDR3, the DNA is TGCAGCAGTTACGGCGGGACAGATGGCTACACCTTC.

There are a few counts of this clonotype. The genes are TRBV10-3 and TRBJ1-4; the match to TRBD1 covers 9 bases. The CDR3 is 14 residues long. Germline CDR1 reads ENHRY; CDR2 reads SYGVKD. Trimming took 10 bases from V and 0 from J; bases not matched to a gene: 3. The CDR3 DNA sequence: TGTGCCAGCAGGACAGGGGCAACTAATGAAAAACTGTTTTTT. It yields the protein CASRTGATNEKLFF.

This clonotype turned up a few times. The CDR3 does not close with the conserved phenylalanine or tryptophan, likely indicating a read error. It is unclear where the CDR3 begins or ends on the DNA, so no DNA is shown, and the CDR3 is as TCRdb lists it. This rearrangement joins TRBV2 to TRBJ1-2. The CDR3 contains 9 residues when both ends are counted. Looked up from germline, CDR1 is SNHLY and CDR2 is FYNNEI. The CDR3 protein is CASRARTSG.

This clonotype was counted at least ten times. The V and J genes are TRBV2 and TRBJ1-2; perhaps TRBD1 as D (5 bases). CDR3 size: 14 residues. The germline gives CDR1 SNHLY, CDR2 FYNNEI. Trimming took off 4 bases at V and 5 bases at J, with 14 bases between the two ends. Here the CDR3 DNA reads TGTGCCAGCAGTGGGGGGGGTTTGGGGTATGGCTACACCTTC. Its protein is CASSGGGLGYGYTF.

J is TRBJ1-2 and V is TRBV7-9; the D gene is possibly TRBD1 (5 bases). Germline assignment: CDR1 SEHNR and CDR2 FQNEAQ (reference sequence). The CDR3 is 14 amino acids. V dropped 2 bases and J dropped 8 bases, with 15 bases sitting between them. The CDR3 nucleotides are TGTGCCAGCAGCTTAAAGATGGGGGGTCACGGCTACACCTTC. This gives the protein CASSLKMGGHGYTF. The entire variable domain, with the rest obtained from reference TRBV7-9 and TRBJ1-2, is as follows: DTGVSQNPRHKITKRGQNVTFRCDPISEHNRLYWYRQTLGQGPEFLTYFQNEAQLEKSRLLSDRFSAERPKGSFSTLEIQRTEQGDSAMYLCASSLKMGGHGYTFGSGTRLTVV.

This clonotype appeared many times. J is TRBJ2-5 and V is TRBV24-1; perhaps D is TRBD1 or TRBD2 (5 bases each). V shed 4 bases and J shed 5 bases, with 19 bases lying between them. Germline CDR1 KGHDR, CDR2 SFDVKD. The CDR3 length is 16 residues. In DNA, the CDR3 is TGTGCCACCAGTGACTCCCGACAGAGGGTAGGGGAGACCCAGTACTTC. This sequence encodes CATSDSRQRVGETQYF.

The chain recombines TRBV15 with TRBJ2-7, with TRBD1 matching over 9 bases. V lost 5 bases to trimming and J lost 4 bases; unmatched junction nucleotides: 6. From germline, CDR1 is LNHNV and CDR2 YYDKDF (reference sequence). The CDR3 is 14 residues long. In DNA form, the CDR3 reads TGTGCCACCAGCCTAGGACAGGGGTGGTACGAGCAGTACTTC. This encodes CATSLGQGWYEQYF.

This clonotype was observed many times. The rearrangement uses TRBV10-3 and TRBJ1-3; a possible D gene is TRBD1 (5 bases). In germline, CDR1 is ENHRY, CDR2 SYGVKD. V lost 4 bases, J lost 0 bases, and 10 bases lay in between. This CDR3 has 15 amino acids. CDR3 region: CAISGDSHSGNTIYF. Here the CDR3 DNA reads TGTGCCATCAGTGGTGACAGCCACTCTGGAAACACCATATATTTT.

The V gene is TRBV20-1, the J gene TRBJ1-3, with D uncertain. The germline V gene has CDR1 DFQATT and CDR2 SNEGSKA (reference sequence). This CDR3 has 12 amino acids. V was shortened by 3 bases and J by 6 bases, with 9 bases between the two germline ends. The CDR3 reads CSARLQANTIYF. The CDR3 DNA reads as TGCAGTGCTAGGCTTCAGGCAAACACCATATATTTT.

The rearrangement links TRBV7-9 to TRBJ2-5, with D maybe TRBD1 (6 bases). The CDR3 is 14 amino acids. Germline V gene data show CDR1 as SEHNR and CDR2 as FQNEAQ (reference sequence). Trimming pared 5 bases from V and 3 bases from J, leaving 13 bases between. The CDR3 DNA reads TGTGCCAGCAGCCACCTGGGGGCGGAAGAGACCCAGTACTTC. Translation gives CASSHLGAEETQYF. Combining the CDR3 with reference TRBV7-9 and TRBJ2-5 gives the whole variable domain DTGVSQNPRHKITKRGQNVTFRCDPISEHNRLYWYRQTLGQGPEFLTYFQNEAQLEKSRLLSDRFSAERPKGSFSTLEIQRTEQGDSAMYLCASSHLGAEETQYFGPGTRLLVL.

The gene calls are TRBV11-1 and TRBJ1-1; D gene unclear. V shed 5 bases and J shed 4 bases, with 14 bases lying between them. CDR1 SGHAT and CDR2 FQDESV come from the germline V gene (reference sequence). This CDR3 is built from 14 residues. The CDR3 region is CASSQTRQSTEAFF. The CDR3 DNA sequence: TGTGCCAGCAGCCAAACTAGACAATCCACTGAAGCTTTCTTT. The full variable domain, rest sourced from reference TRBV11-1 and TRBJ1-1, is EAEVAQSPRYKITEKSQAVAFWCDPISGHATLYWYRQILGQGPELLVQFQDESVVDDSQLPKDRFSAERLKGVDSTLKIQPAELGDSAMYLCASSQTRQSTEAFFGQGTRLTVV.